This TCR beta chain was found in a study of human T cells and chemical hapten exposure. Study at large: TCR yields per sample varied, mainly owing to small pooled library volume differences. Study-wide results and limits: Among TCRs, those above 1 in 1000 frequency were unaffected by DPC sensitization. Expanded TCRs showed more large CDR3 clusters than pre-sensitization or healthy control sets.

As for time point: patch test 3, about 24 weeks after DPC sensitization. Treatment of the sample: therapeutic diphenylcyclopropenone sensitization with weekly scalp DPC. People who gave samples had alopecia, were 18 to 70 years old, and were suitable for DPC. A word on this clonotype: The target antigen is unknown.

TCRdb passed the RACE reads through MiXCR, listing each CDR3 protein once. The table includes tens of thousands of distinct CDR3 sequences, about 10% detected once. The receptor was derived from a woman aged 30 to 39 with alopecia areata. Some clones in this sample may be carry-over from other donors' samples. Sequenced here: whole blood, sampled in connection with sensitization to the hapten diphenylcyclopropenone (DPC).

As DNA, the CDR3 is TGTGCCAGCAGCCAACTCCACGAGCAGTACTTC. Its translation is CASSQLHEQYF. The chain carries TRBV14 and TRBJ2-7; D unclear. Trimming took off 2 bases at V and 5 bases at J, with 4 bases between the two ends. Germline-derived CDR1 and CDR2 are SGHDN and FVKESK. The CDR3 is 11 amino acids.